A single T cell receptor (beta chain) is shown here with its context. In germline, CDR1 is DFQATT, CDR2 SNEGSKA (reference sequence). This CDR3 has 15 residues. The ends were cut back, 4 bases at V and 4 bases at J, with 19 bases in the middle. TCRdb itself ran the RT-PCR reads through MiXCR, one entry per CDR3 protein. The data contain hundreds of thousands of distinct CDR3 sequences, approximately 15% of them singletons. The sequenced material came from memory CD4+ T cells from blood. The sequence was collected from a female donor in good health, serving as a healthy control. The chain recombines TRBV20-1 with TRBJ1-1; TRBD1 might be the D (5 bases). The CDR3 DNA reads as TGCAGTGCTACGGATGTTCCGGGGGGAGTCACTGAAGCTTTCTTT. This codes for CSATDVPGGVTEAFF.